This T cell receptor beta chain was sequenced in a study of T cells after yellow fever vaccination. Study details: Researchers used SMART-Seq v4 Ultra Low Input to prepare fractions that had low cell numbers. Study-wide results and caveats: It was a small share of clonotypes that appeared in both CD4 and CD8 compartments. The study noted that FACS-sorted repertoires could contain abundant clonotypes contaminating from the bulk population.

Synthesis of TCR cDNA relied on 5'RACE template switching, which attached a universal primer site and UMIs. One entry per CDR3 protein results from TCRdb running MiXCR on the 5' RACE reads. The repertoire holds 50,000 or so distinct CDR3 sequences, about 7.9% seen once, with 28% in the top ten. V was shortened by 8 bases and J by 1 base, with 8 bases between the two germline ends. CDR3 length: 12 residues. Germline CDR1 and CDR2: SNHLY and FYNNEI. This clonotype occurred many times. The antigen is unknown. Specimen: CD8+ T cells sorted from PBMCs, collected roughly 14 days after the first yellow fever vaccination. The sequence was obtained from a man younger than 35 who received the YFV17D yellow fever vaccine. The chain recombines TRBV2 with TRBJ1-1; D unclear. The CDR3 loop reads CASAWTNTEAFF. The CDR3 region has the DNA TGTGCCAGCGCCTGGACGAACACTGAAGCTTTCTTT. Full variable domain (remainder filled in from reference TRBV2 and TRBJ1-1): EPEVTQTPSHQVTQMGQEVILRCVPISNHLYFYWYRQILGQKVEFLVSFYNNEISEKSEIFDDQFSVERPDGSNFTLKIRSTKLEDSAMYFCASAWTNTEAFFGQGTRLTVV.